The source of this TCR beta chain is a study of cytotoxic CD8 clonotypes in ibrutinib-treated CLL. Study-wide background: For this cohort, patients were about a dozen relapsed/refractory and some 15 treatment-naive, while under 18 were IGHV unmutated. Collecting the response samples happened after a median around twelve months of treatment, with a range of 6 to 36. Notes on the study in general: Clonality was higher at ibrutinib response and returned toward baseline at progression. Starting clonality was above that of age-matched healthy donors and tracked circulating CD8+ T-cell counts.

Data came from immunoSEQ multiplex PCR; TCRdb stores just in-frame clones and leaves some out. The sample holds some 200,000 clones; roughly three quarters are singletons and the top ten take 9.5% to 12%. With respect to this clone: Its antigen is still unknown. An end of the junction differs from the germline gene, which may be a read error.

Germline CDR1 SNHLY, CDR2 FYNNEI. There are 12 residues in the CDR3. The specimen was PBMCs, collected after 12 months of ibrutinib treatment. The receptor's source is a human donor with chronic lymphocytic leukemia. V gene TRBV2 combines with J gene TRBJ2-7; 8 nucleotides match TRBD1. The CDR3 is CAGTGDKVGQYF. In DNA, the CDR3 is TGCGCAGGGACAGGCGATAAGGTTGGGCAGTACTTC.